The clone carrying this TCR beta chain was observed many times. These data come from a study of early T cells in non-severe SARS-CoV-2 infection. The CDR3 loop spans 13 amino acids. CDR1 LNHDA and CDR2 SQIVND come from the germline V gene (reference sequence). Trimming removed 6 bases at V and 3 bases at J, with 11 bases between. Via MiXCR, TCRdb re-called the 5' RACE reads, giving one row per CDR3 protein. The data contain about 40,000 distinct CDR3 sequences, 4.5% to 5% of them singletons. The specimen sequenced was whole blood. The receptor was derived from an adult who was a healthcare worker with PCR-confirmed SARS-CoV-2 infection or an uninfected control (not recorded which). The gene calls are TRBV19 and TRBJ1-2, with D maybe TRBD1 (6 bases). The CDR3 is CASSVDSYYGYTF. The CDR3 DNA sequence: TGTGCCAGTAGCGTGGACAGCTACTATGGCTACACCTTC. Combining the CDR3 with reference TRBV19 and TRBJ1-2 gives the whole variable domain DGGITQSPKYLFRKEGQNVTLSCEQNLNHDAMYWYRQDPGQGLRLIYYSQIVNDFQKGDIAEGYSVSREKKESFPLTVTSAQKNPTAFYLCASSVDSYYGYTFGSGTRLTVV.